These T cell receptor beta chains were read from a single sample in a study of blood T cell repertoires in COVID-19. Clones were sequenced by immunoSEQ multiplex PCR, and TCRdb holds only the in-frame ones, with some missing. Here the sample spans 250,000 to 350,000 clones, around nine tenths being singletons. Sequences were obtained from peripheral blood. The receptors stem from a woman aged 30 to 39 with COVID-19, enrolled during active disease. Both conserved end residues are part of each CDR3. Each record gives: V gene, J gene, clone size, D gene, CDR3 protein, CDR3 DNA. A D gene is named only where the DNA matches it firmly. Only some rows state a clone size, as once, few, many or a class for expanded clones.

V: TRBV2
J: TRBJ1-6
size: NA
D: TRBD1
CDR3: CASSEAQGVPSYNSPLHF
DNA: TGTGCCAGCAGTGAAGCCCAGGGGGTCCCCTCCTATAATTCACCCCTCCACTTT

V: TRBV25-1
J: TRBJ1-2
size: NA
D: NA
CDR3: CASSEAGSPRGYTF
DNA: TGTGCCAGCAGTGAGGCAGGCAGCCCTCGGGGCTACACCTTC

V: TRBV11-2
J: TRBJ2-7
size: NA
D: NA
CDR3: CASSLGGTVTYEQYF
DNA: TGTGCCAGCAGCTTAGGCGGGACAGTGACCTACGAGCAGTACTTC

V: TRBV12-3/TRBV12-4
J: TRBJ1-2
size: NA
D: NA
CDR3: CASSLIALYGYTF
DNA: TGTGCCAGCAGTTTAATAGCTTTATATGGCTACACCTTC

V: TRBV7-3
J: TRBJ2-1
size: NA
D: NA
CDR3: CASSGGAAGEQFF
DNA: TGTGCCAGCAGCGGGGGGGCTGCGGGTGAGCAGTTCTTC

V: TRBV4-1
J: TRBJ2-5
size: NA
D: TRBD1
CDR3: CASSPYIDRVRETQYF
DNA: TGCGCCAGCAGCCCCTACATCGACAGGGTGAGAGAGACCCAGTACTTC

V: TRBV7-9
J: TRBJ1-1
size: NA
D: NA
CDR3: CAGRPLSGTEAFF
DNA: TGTGCCGGCAGGCCGCTCTCGGGAACTGAAGCTTTCTTT

V: TRBV19
J: TRBJ2-7
size: NA
D: TRBD2
CDR3: CASSPPGLAGVGFHEQYF
DNA: TGTGCCAGTAGTCCCCCGGGACTAGCGGGAGTGGGATTCCACGAGCAGTACTTC

V: TRBV7-8
J: TRBJ2-2
size: NA
D: NA
CDR3: CASSLMGRGNTGELFF
DNA: TGTGCCAGCAGCTTAATGGGCAGGGGGAACACCGGGGAGCTGTTTTTT

V: TRBV30
J: TRBJ1-1
size: NA
D: TRBD1
CDR3: CASDTGGANTEAFF
DNA: TGTGCCTCGGATACAGGGGGAGCGAACACTGAAGCTTTCTTT

V: TRBV3-1/TRBV3-2
J: TRBJ2-5
size: NA
D: TRBD2
CDR3: CASSSQDRSLADQETQYF
DNA: TGTGCCAGCAGCAGCCAAGATAGGAGCCTAGCGGACCAAGAGACCCAGTACTTC

V: TRBV30
J: TRBJ2-1
size: few
D: NA
CDR3: CASIGVAVQTNEQFF
DNA: TGTGCCTCAATTGGGGTAGCGGTCCAGACCAATGAGCAGTTCTTC

V: TRBV20-1
J: TRBJ2-7
size: NA
D: NA
CDR3: CRPRALREQYF
DNA: TGCAGACCTAGAGCCCTACGCGAGCAGTACTTC

V: TRBV11-3
J: TRBJ2-3
size: NA
D: TRBD2
CDR3: CASSTRTSESDTQYF
DNA: TGTGCCAGCAGCACCCGGACTAGCGAGTCAGATACGCAGTATTTT

V: TRBV5-1
J: TRBJ1-4
size: NA
D: NA
CDR3: CASSYHKGDEKLFF
DNA: TGCGCCAGCAGCTACCATAAAGGGGATGAAAAACTGTTTTTT

V: TRBV15
J: TRBJ1-4
size: NA
D: NA
CDR3: CATSRASSANEKLFF
DNA: TGTGCCACCAGCAGAGCAAGCTCGGCTAATGAAAAACTGTTTTTT

V: TRBV2
J: TRBJ2-3
size: NA
D: TRBD2
CDR3: CASSSGVDGTQYF
DNA: TGTGCCAGCAGTAGCGGGGTGGACGGTACGCAGTATTTT

V: TRBV11-2
J: TRBJ2-4
size: NA
D: TRBD2
CDR3: CASSLGLAERNIQYF
DNA: TGTGCCAGCAGCTTAGGCCTAGCGGAGAGAAACATTCAGTACTTC

V: TRBV30
J: TRBJ2-7
size: NA
D: NA
CDR3: CAWGEADPGEQYF
DNA: TGTGCCTGGGGTGAAGCGGACCCGGGCGAGCAGTACTTC

V: TRBV21-1
J: TRBJ2-7
size: NA
D: NA
CDR3: CASSNVGKGGGDF
DNA: TGTGCCAGCAGCAATGTGGGGAAGGGTGGAGGGGACTTC

V: TRBV5-4
J: TRBJ2-7
size: NA
D: NA
CDR3: CASSLEGGNSYEQYF
DNA: TGTGCCAGCAGCTTGGAAGGCGGTAACTCCTACGAGCAGTACTTC

V: TRBV7-2
J: TRBJ2-1
size: NA
D: TRBD2
CDR3: CASSLTSGLLGEQFF
DNA: TGTGCCAGCAGCTTGACTAGCGGGCTTTTGGGTGAGCAGTTCTTC